This T cell receptor beta chain was recorded in a study of blood T cell repertoires in COVID-19. Across the study: T cells, B-cell-depleted T cells, or PBMCs supplied cDNA or gDNA.

The repertoire was sequenced with immunoSEQ multiplex PCR; TCRdb's copy has only in-frame clones and lacks some. This repertoire shows 300,000 to 400,000 clones, around 87% found once; its top ten account for 1%. The V gene's germline CDR1 is MNHEY and CDR2 SVGAGI. V was pared by 1 base and J by 1 base, with 7 bases between. The CDR3 length is 14 residues. The material sequenced was peripheral blood. The TCR sequence derives from a man aged 45-65 years with active or convalescent COVID-19. This chain links TRBV6-5 with TRBJ1-2; no reliable D call. CDR3 loop: CASSYYADNYGYTF. CDR3 bases: TGTGCCAGCAGTTACTACGCGGATAACTATGGCTACACCTTC.